These 21 T cell receptor beta chains came from one sample sequenced in a study of early T cells in non-severe SARS-CoV-2 infection. Each CDR3 protein gets one entry after TCRdb re-called the 5' RACE reads with MiXCR. This sample has approximately 90,000 distinct CDR3 sequences, with approximately 17% found just once. The material was whole blood, obtained at baseline. These TCRs come from an adult who was a healthcare worker with PCR-confirmed SARS-CoV-2 infection or an uninfected control (not recorded which).

This clonotype was detected a few times. The chain employs TRBV6-1 and TRBJ2-7, with TRBD2 identical over 7 bases. V lost 7 bases and J lost 3; bases outside the gene matches: 12. CDR3 length: 15 residues. Per germline, CDR1 MNHNS and CDR2 SASEGT. The CDR3 reads CASKPSGRDYYEQYF. The CDR3 DNA sequence: TGTGCCAGCAAACCGTCGGGACGGGACTACTACGAGCAGTACTTC.

This chain uses TRBV6-5 with TRBJ2-7, with 8 positions matching TRBD1. Germline assignment: CDR1 MNHEY and CDR2 SVGAGI. V shed 5 bases and J 2 bases; nucleotides not matched to a gene: 5. The CDR3 covers 14 residues. The CDR3 DNA sequence: TGTGCCAGCAGTCCCAGGGGGCCTACCTACGAGCAGTACTTC. Protein: CASSPRGPTYEQYF.

This clonotype appeared a few times. The J gene is TRBJ2-7, the V gene TRBV2; D ambiguous. This CDR3 has 12 amino acids. Germline V gene sequence: CDR1 SNHLY, CDR2 FYNNEI. V was cut by 6 bases and J by 4 bases, with 10 bases left in between. The CDR3 coding sequence is TGTGCCAGCAGGGACCACCGATACGAGCAGTACTTC. Translating it yields CASRDHRYEQYF.

The sample holds many counts of this clonotype. The chain recombines TRBV20-1 with TRBJ1-6; 7 nucleotides line up with TRBD1. The junction had 6 bases not matched to a gene; V was cut back by 0 bases and J by 10 bases. Germline assignment: CDR1 DFQATT and CDR2 SNEGSKA (reference sequence). The CDR3 covers 14 residues. CDR3 loop: CSARDQGGGSPLHF. The CDR3, as DNA: TGCAGTGCTAGAGATCAAGGGGGCGGATCACCCCTCCACTTT.

This clonotype was found a few times. The gene calls are TRBV18 and TRBJ1-2, with D maybe TRBD1 (5 bases). The V gene's germline CDR1 is KGHSH and CDR2 LQKENI. Between the trimmed V and J ends, which lost 5 bases and 2 bases, there was a span of 15 bases. This CDR3 has 15 amino acids. CDR3 DNA: TGTGCCAGCTCAACGGATGCGACAGAAAACTATGGCTACACCTTC. Protein product: CASSTDATENYGYTF.

This rearrangement joins TRBV6-5 to TRBJ1-1; 7 bases align to TRBD1. The J segment lost 6 bases and the V segment lost 6 bases, leaving 7 bases of the junction unmatched. In germline, CDR1 is MNHEY, CDR2 SVGAGI. The CDR3 consists of 13 residues. CDR3 sequence reads: CASSPQGFAEAFF. As DNA, the CDR3 is TGTGCCAGCAGCCCACAGGGGTTCGCTGAAGCTTTCTTT.

This chain uses TRBV15 with TRBJ2-3; no clear D gene. Germline CDR1 and CDR2: LNHNV and YYDKDF (reference sequence). This CDR3 region has 15 residues. Trimming shortened V by 1 base and J by 2 bases, and 10 bases separated the two germline ends. CDR3 sequence: CATSRGVGDTDTQYF. The DNA of the CDR3 is TGTGCCACCAGCAGAGGGGTTGGCGACACAGATACGCAGTATTTT.

The sample holds a few counts of this clonotype. The chain has TRBV5-1 and TRBJ2-7, with a possible D match to TRBD1 (5 bases). Trimming left V 4 bases short and J 5 bases short, with 28 bases between. CDR3 size: 18 residues. Germline V lookup: CDR1 SGHRS, CDR2 YFSETQ. DNA of the CDR3: TGCGCCAGCAGCCCGTCGGTCGGACAAGGCCCTTCCTTTGACGAGCAGTACTTC. Amino acids: CASSPSVGQGPSFDEQYF.

This clonotype was picked up one time. One end of the junction is discordant with germline, which a read error may explain. This sequence joins TRBV12-3 or TRBV12-4 and TRBJ1-1, with D unresolved. The CDR3 runs 14 residues. This chain's CDR3 is CASTRASSNAEAFF. The CDR3 DNA sequence: TGTGCCAGCACCCGGGCTTCGTCGAACGCTGAAGCTTTCTTT.

This clonotype was observed a few times. This chain connects TRBV7-6 to TRBJ2-1; D remains ambiguous. The V gene lost 0 bases and the J gene lost 11 bases, with 8 bases spanning the gap. The V gene's germline CDR1 is SGHVS and CDR2 FNYEAQ. The length of the CDR3 is 12 residues. CDR3: CASSLAEQKQFF. In DNA, the CDR3 is TGTGCCAGCAGCTTAGCGGAGCAAAAGCAGTTCTTC.

This clonotype has just a few counts. The chain employs TRBV2 and TRBJ2-1; 11 nucleotides line up with TRBD1. The CDR3 loop spans 17 amino acids. The V and J ends lost 6 bases and 7 bases, in that order; junction bases with no gene match: 14. Germline lookup yields CDR1 SNHLY and CDR2 FYNNEI. CDR3 nucleotides: TGTGCCAGCAGCCGTCTAGGTTGGGACAGGGGGGAAAATGAGCAGTTCTTC. Amino acid sequence: CASSRLGWDRGENEQFF. Complete variable domain (other parts from reference TRBV2 and TRBJ2-1): EPEVTQTPSHQVTQMGQEVILRCVPISNHLYFYWYRQILGQKVEFLVSFYNNEISEKSEIFDDQFSVERPDGSNFTLKIRSTKLEDSAMYFCASSRLGWDRGENEQFFGPGTRLTVL.

The chain joins TRBV7-9 to TRBJ2-3; 9 nucleotides match TRBD2. Germline CDR1 SEHNR, CDR2 FQNEAQ (reference sequence). The CDR3 is 16 residues long. With V trimmed by 4 bases and J by 0 bases, 5 bases remained unmatched. DNA of the CDR3: TGTGCCAGCAGCTCCCTAGCGGGACTAAGCACAGATACGCAGTATTTT. Residues: CASSSLAGLSTDTQYF. Supplemented by reference TRBV7-9 and TRBJ2-3, the full variable domain reads DTGVSQNPRHKITKRGQNVTFRCDPISEHNRLYWYRQTLGQGPEFLTYFQNEAQLEKSRLLSDRFSAERPKGSFSTLEIQRTEQGDSAMYLCASSSLAGLSTDTQYFGPGTRLTVL.

This clonotype was observed a few times. The chain combines TRBV29-1 with TRBJ2-5; 8 nucleotides agree with TRBD2. Germline V gene lookup returns CDR1 SQVTM and CDR2 ANQGSEA. The V and J ends lost 2 bases and 5 bases, in that order; junction bases with no gene match: 7. CDR3 length: 14 amino acids. CDR3 residues: CSVEIVAGKETQYF. The CDR3 DNA sequence: TGCAGCGTTGAAATCGTAGCGGGAAAGGAGACCCAGTACTTC.

The V and J genes are TRBV7-8 and TRBJ2-7; D not certain. Germline lookup yields CDR1 SGHVS and CDR2 FQNEAQ. Between the trimmed V and J ends, which lost 4 bases and 6 bases, there was a span of 16 bases. The CDR3 is made up of 14 amino acids. For the CDR3, the DNA is TGTGCCAGCAGCTCGAACCGTCAACCTCGCGAGCAGTACTTC. This translates into CASSSNRQPREQYF.

This clonotype was detected a few times. DNA of the CDR3: TGCAGTGCCACTACTAGTCACCGGGAGCTGTTTTTT. Amino acid sequence: CSATTSHRELFF. The genes are TRBV20-1 and TRBJ2-2; tentative D call: TRBD2 (5 bases). V was pared by 6 bases and J by 9 bases, with 14 bases between. The CDR3 spans 12 residues. Germline CDR1 and CDR2: DFQATT and SNEGSKA (reference sequence).

CDR3 region: CASSSRQSATNEKLFF. The DNA of the CDR3 is TGTGCCAGTAGCAGCCGACAGAGTGCAACTAATGAAAAACTGTTTTTT. The chain is built from TRBV19 and TRBJ1-4, with D tentatively TRBD1 (5 bases). Deletions cut 6 bases from V and 0 bases from J, with 14 bases between. Germline V gene sequence: CDR1 LNHDA, CDR2 SQIVND (reference sequence). CDR3 length: 16 residues.

Points on this clonotype: One end of the junction varies from germline; a read error may be responsible. J is TRBJ2-1 and V is TRBV12-3 or TRBV12-4, with 7 bases aligning to TRBD1. The length of the CDR3 is 14 residues. CDR3 in DNA: TGTGCCAGCAGTCGGGACAGTTCCTTCAATGAGCAGTTCTTC. It yields the protein CASSRDSSFNEQFF.

V usage is TRBV5-1 and J usage is TRBJ2-2; D might be TRBD1 (6 bases). Trimming stripped 2 bases from V and 1 base from J, with 9 bases between. CDR1 is SGHRS, CDR2 YFSETQ, per germline. The CDR3 spans 15 residues. CDR3 loop: CASSLGTLNTGELFF. CDR3 sequence (DNA): TGCGCCAGCAGCTTAGGGACACTGAACACCGGGGAGCTGTTTTTT. Combining the CDR3 with reference TRBV5-1 and TRBJ2-2 gives the whole variable domain KAGVTQTPRYLIKTRGQQVTLSCSPISGHRSVSWYQQTPGQGLQFLFEYFSETQRNKGNFPGRFSGRQFSNSRSEMNVSTLELGDSALYLCASSLGTLNTGELFFGEGSRLTVL.

In this sample, this clonotype turned up many times. CDR3 nucleotides: TGCGCCAGCAGTATAACCCGACTAGTTAAGGGTGATGAGCAGTTCTTC. As protein: CASSITRLVKGDEQFF. The chain employs TRBV4-1 and TRBJ2-1; weak D call: TRBD2 (6 bases). The CDR3 is 16 residues long. Germline assignment: CDR1 MGHRA and CDR2 YSYEKL. V was cut by 6 bases and J by 8 bases, with 23 bases left in between.

The rearrangement uses TRBV9 and TRBJ2-3; D may be TRBD1 (6 bases). CDR3 length equals 17 residues. Germline V CDR1 and CDR2: SGDLS, YYNGEE. Trimming removed 0 bases from V and 0 bases from J, with 14 bases in between. The CDR3 DNA is TGTGCCAGCAGCGTAGAGGGTACAGGGCTAAGCACAGATACGCAGTATTTT. Amino acid sequence: CASSVEGTGLSTDTQYF.

This clonotype was observed a few times. This CDR3 is CASSFQGLAVYNEQFF. For the CDR3, the DNA is TGTGCCAGCAGTTTTCAGGGACTAGCGGTCTACAATGAGCAGTTCTTC. This chain connects TRBV12-3 or TRBV12-4 to TRBJ2-1, with 11 bases that match TRBD2. With V trimmed by 3 bases and J by 3 bases, 4 bases remained unmatched. There are 16 residues in the CDR3.